This T cell receptor beta chain was identified in a study of shared clonotypes between healthy human individuals. Points from the study as a whole: The low donor count limited represented genetic and exposure-history diversity.

The CDR3 has 16 residues. With 3 bases clipped from V and 4 bases from J, the junction kept 6 bases outside the gene matches. The germline V gene has CDR1 KGHSH and CDR2 LQKENI. The method was immunoSEQ multiplex PCR; TCRdb's version includes in-frame clones alone and lacks a portion of them. The sample holds 2 million to 2.5 million clones, about 92% seen once. Naive CD45RA+ and memory CD45RA-negative subsets were split from CD4+ cells. Regarding this clone: The antigen remains unidentified.

Material: naive CD4+ T cells from PBMCs. Documented subset: CD45RA+ positively selected. J is TRBJ2-2 and V is TRBV18, with 9 bases lining up with TRBD1. The receptor was isolated from a man between 18 and 29 years old in good health. Some clones in this sample may be carry-over from other donors' samples. CDR3 DNA sequence: TGTGCCAGCTCACCTCGGACAGGGGACTCCACCGGGGAGCTGTTTTTT. Protein product: CASSPRTGDSTGELFF.